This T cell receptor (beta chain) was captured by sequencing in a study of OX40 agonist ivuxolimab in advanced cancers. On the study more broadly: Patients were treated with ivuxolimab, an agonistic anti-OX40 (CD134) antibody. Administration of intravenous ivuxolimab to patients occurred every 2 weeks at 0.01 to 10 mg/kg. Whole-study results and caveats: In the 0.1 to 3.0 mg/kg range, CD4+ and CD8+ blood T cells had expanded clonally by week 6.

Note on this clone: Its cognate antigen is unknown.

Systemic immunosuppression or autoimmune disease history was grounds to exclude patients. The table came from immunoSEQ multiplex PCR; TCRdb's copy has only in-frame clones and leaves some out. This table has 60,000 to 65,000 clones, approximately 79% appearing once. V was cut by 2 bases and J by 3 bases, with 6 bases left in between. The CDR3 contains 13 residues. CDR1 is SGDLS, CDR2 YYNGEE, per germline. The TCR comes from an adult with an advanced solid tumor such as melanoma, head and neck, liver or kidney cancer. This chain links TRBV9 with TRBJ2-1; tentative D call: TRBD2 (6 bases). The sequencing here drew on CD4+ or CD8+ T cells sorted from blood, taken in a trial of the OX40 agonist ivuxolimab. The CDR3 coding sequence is TGTGCCAGCAGCGTGGACTACTACAATGAGCAGTTCTTC. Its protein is CASSVDYYNEQFF.